This T cell receptor (beta chain) was identified during a study of OX40 agonist ivuxolimab in advanced cancers. Study details: The patients got ivuxolimab, which is an agonistic anti-OX40 (CD134) antibody.

Remarks on this clone: Its antigen remains unknown.

Sequencing used immunoSEQ multiplex PCR; TCRdb keeps in-frame clones, though not all of them. The data show 55,000 to 85,000 clones, approximately 91% seen once. Whole-study findings and limits: Some nonresponders likewise displayed low normalized T-cell clonal expansion.

The CDR3 length is 11 residues. Germline V gene lookup returns CDR1 SGHVS and CDR2 FQNEAQ. Between the trimmed V and J ends, which lost 5 bases and 7 bases, there was a span of 8 bases. The chain combines TRBV7-8 with TRBJ1-1; no definite D call. The receptor was isolated from an adult with an advanced solid tumor such as melanoma, head and neck, liver or kidney cancer. The specimen was CD4+ or CD8+ T cells sorted from blood, collected in a trial of the OX40 agonist ivuxolimab. As DNA, the CDR3 is TGTGCCAGCAGCCTCGGGGATGAAGCTTTCTTT. It encodes CASSLGDEAFF.